This section outlines one T cell receptor (beta chain) sequence together with its context. Trimming removed 5 bases at V and 13 bases at J, with 15 bases between. The CDR3 totals 12 residues. CDR1 SGHNT and CDR2 YENEEA come from the germline V gene. This entry comes from a study of blood T cell repertoires in COVID-19. Study background: Sites across the United States, Italy and Spain contributed samples from acute and convalescent COVID-19. T cells, B-cell-depleted T cells, or PBMCs supplied cDNA or gDNA.

Authors' analysis steps: Scientists estimated how many nucleated cells there were by amplifying reference gene primers. Using immunoSEQ multiplex PCR, the repertoire was profiled, and TCRdb retains in-frame clones only, with some absent. D and trimming come from the DNA, and the V and J calls and clone size come from that table. Seen here are about 670,000 clones, just under 90% observed once, and the top ten hold about 0.24%. The clonotype was recovered from a woman under 30 with acute or convalescent COVID-19. This chain joins TRBV11-3 and TRBJ2-1; D possibly corresponds to TRBD1 (5 bases). Sequencing input: peripheral blood. The CDR3 bases are TGTGCCAGCAGCGACTCTGGGGCGGTCCAGTTCTTC. Its protein is CASSDSGAVQFF.